Shown below are 7 T cell receptor beta chains from a single sample sequenced in a study of shared clonotypes between healthy human individuals. Produced via immunoSEQ multiplex PCR; TCRdb's table is partial and in-frame only. The table records about 110,000 clones, about 71% of them present only once. The sample was memory CD8+ T cells sorted from blood. Subset specified: CD45RO+ cells pooled with CCR7-negative TemRA cells. These receptors originate from a woman aged 25 to 39 in good health.

By frequency in the sample, this clone is medium-sized. This rearrangement joins TRBV19 to TRBJ2-7; maybe TRBD2 (6 bases). This CDR3 has 14 amino acids. The germline V and J ends were trimmed by 7 bases and 4 bases, with 17 bases remaining between them. Germline V lookup: CDR1 LNHDA, CDR2 SQIVND (reference sequence). CDR3 amino acids: CASTQAEGRYEQYF. CDR3 sequence (DNA): TGTGCCAGTACCCAAGCGGAGGGGCGGTACGAGCAGTACTTC.

V and J are TRBV9 and TRBJ2-3, with 7 bases fitting TRBD1. Unmatched junction bases numbered 6, after V lost 0 bases and J lost 2 bases. Germline V gene sequence: CDR1 SGDLS, CDR2 YYNGEE. The CDR3 has 16 residues. The CDR3 region is CASSVVGGAATDTQYF. The CDR3 DNA is TGTGCCAGCAGCGTAGTAGGGGGCGCGGCCACAGATACGCAGTATTTT.

The J gene is TRBJ2-2, the V gene TRBV14, with 10 bases aligning to TRBD2. The ends lost 5 bases at V and 4 bases at J; junction bases unmatched: 10. Germline CDR1 is SGHDN and CDR2 is FVKESK. CDR3 length: 17 amino acids. The CDR3 DNA sequence: TGTGCCAGCAGCTCCCTGGCGCTAGCGGGAGTCACCGGGGAGCTGTTTTTT. This encodes CASSSLALAGVTGELFF.

The chain couples TRBV13 to TRBJ2-7; D is ambiguous. CDR1 is PRHDT, CDR2 FYEKMQ, per germline (reference sequence). Trimming left V 3 bases short and J 1 base short, with 10 bases between. CDR3 size: 14 residues. The DNA of the CDR3 is TGTGCCAGCAGCTTGGAAGGAACATCCTACGAGCAGTACTTC. Its translation: CASSLEGTSYEQYF.

V gene TRBV5-6 combines with J gene TRBJ2-7, with 13 bases that match TRBD2. There are 15 residues in the CDR3. Per the germline V gene, CDR1 is SGHDT and CDR2 is YYEEEE. Germline trimming cut 5 bases from V and 6 bases from J; bases unmatched to any gene: 8. In DNA form, the CDR3 reads TGTGCCAGCAGTTCTGGACTAGCGGGAGAGGGCGAGCAGTACTTC. It specifies CASSSGLAGEGEQYF.

The chain combines TRBV5-1 with TRBJ2-7; 7 nucleotides line up with TRBD2. The length of the CDR3 is 13 residues. Per germline, CDR1 SGHRS and CDR2 YFSETQ. After removal of 7 bases from V and 5 bases from J, the junction contained 9 bases not matched to a gene. Written as DNA, the CDR3 is TGCGCCAGCGAAGAGGGGACTACTAACGAGCAGTACTTC. It codes for CASEEGTTNEQYF.

The chain recombines TRBV27 with TRBJ1-4, with D uncertain. Germline loops: CDR1 MNHEY, CDR2 SMNVEV (reference sequence). There are 13 residues in the CDR3. Trimming took off 5 bases at V and 1 base at J, with 5 bases between the two ends. The CDR3 DNA follows: TGTGCCAGCAGTATTGGAACTAATGAAAAACTGTTTTTT. Translating it yields CASSIGTNEKLFF.